The T cell receptor beta chain described here comes from a study of cytomegalovirus exposure and HLA in healthy donors (dated by TCRdb to 2016 to 2017). For the wider study: An earlier analysis of approximately 640 of the donors reported 250 to 300 Gb of sequence data and 100 million to 130 million unique TCR beta sequences from about 179 million T cells. The number of typed donors differed by locus: about 629-640 for A, B, C, DRB1 and DQB1; approximately 540 for DQA1; some 610 for DPA1; and around 450 for DPB1. In a later analysis, previously published TCR beta repertoires from 500 to 750 donors were re-analyzed and high-resolution HLA genotyping was added so that TCR occurrence patterns could be studied. On average, 235,054 unique TCR beta nucleotide sequences were sequenced per donor among 398 genotyped donors of the cohort, with roughly 20% of those sequences being non-productive. HLA typing covered class I and class II loci at four-digit resolution. Every discovery cohort repertoire had been produced on one sequencing platform. Donor age, sex, ethnicity and CMV serostatus were compiled together with the repertoire data. The study aimed to test whether cataloging public T cell receptors could reveal signatures of past pathogen exposure. An early release that covered about 600 HLA-typed donors contained around 300 gigabases of sequencing data and 70 million to 100 million unique TCR sequences. A later genetic analysis took genome-wide SNP genotypes for about three fifths of the 666 donors and used that subset as a discovery cohort. In the later analysis, no new phenotypic data were used to find candidate immune exposures; instead, reliance was placed on TCR beta sequences and their occurrence across donors. The genetic ancestry cluster associated with self-reported Caucasian donors included about 81% of the roughly 360 genotyped donors. Using immunosequencing, the study profiled T cell repertoires from approximately 700 subjects and related those repertoires to cytomegalovirus serostatus. Besides the first cohort of roughly 700 subjects, a separate validation cohort made up of 120 different subjects was used. An earlier analysis of some 500 of the donors used high-throughput TCR beta sequencing to judge whether each TCR beta V gene segment behaved as functional or pseudogenic. To predict cytomegalovirus infection status, the study brought together high-throughput TCR immunosequencing, statistical association of individual TCRs with disease status, and machine learning. Because of strong linkage in the cohort, roughly five DR-DQ haplotypes were treated as single units for association and clustering. What the research found in general, with its limitations: A later analysis found that most CMV-associated TCR beta chains appeared HLA-restricted, with HLA associations seemingly driven largely by CMV exposure. A cluster of highly shared sequence variants was judged likely to represent a technical artifact of the sequencing pipeline. In a later analysis, several top co-occurrence clusters were reported to appear linked to parvovirus B19, influenza, CMV and Epstein-Barr virus. A further reported finding was that TCR beta sequences accurately predicted the HLA-A and HLA-B alleles for most subjects in the first cohort. The only immune exposure information available for the cohort was CMV serostatus. V-gene and J-gene trimming of TCR beta chains was associated with a missense DCLRE1C variant in a later genetic analysis, and the association was replicated in an independent cohort. The classifier was reported to diagnose cytomegalovirus status with high specificity and sensitivity in both the original cohort and the validation cohort. Broadly in line with IMGT annotations, most TCR beta V segments showed up in productive rearrangements about 87% or about 30% of the time in an earlier analysis of 587 of the donors. A few of the identified cytomegalovirus-associated TCR beta chains were confirmed in vitro to be specific for cytomegalovirus antigens. Specific HLA alleles were associated with 15,000 to 20,000 TCR beta sequences at a false discovery rate of 0.05 in a later analysis. In the study, about 150 TCR beta chains were listed as associated with cytomegalovirus. It was suggested by the authors that the approach could potentially be generalized to other disease states and immunological phenotypes. The presence/absence analyses assumed that sequencing depth was roughly uniform across donors, and that assumption may not be true. Linkage disequilibrium might explain the correlated functional status among segregating V segments, but an unknown experimental factor could not be ruled out. Some IMGT-functional V segments, including TRBV6-2 and TRBV6-3, could not be distinguished by the 87-base-pair reads and were therefore excluded. HLA typing was unavailable for some donors at each locus, so association tests used only the typed subset. The earlier analysis of approximately 540 of the donors excluded 15 to 20 rarely observed V segments, including chromosome 9 orphons, because counts were too low. Most TCR sequences were observed very rarely across donors, whereas some public TCRs were present in many individuals. A later analysis found that HLA-associated TCR beta chains were more clonally expanded and had lower generation probabilities than equally common non-associated chains. Only TCR beta chains were sequenced in this cohort, and the absence of alpha or paired-chain data limited detectable features. Strong co-occurrence of HLA alleles, especially DR and DQ, made assigning TCR associations to individual alleles difficult. A later genetic analysis reported fewer N-insertions in productive TCRs among donors in an Asian-associated ancestry cluster than the 666-donor mean. According to a later analysis, TCR association rates differed among HLA loci, with DRB1 alleles showing the most associated TCRs and HLA-C alleles showing the fewest.

In the case of this clone: The antigen this receptor binds is unknown.

Trimming removed 3 bases from V and 8 bases from J, leaving 11 bases between the germline ends. Inclusive of the bounding cysteine and phenylalanine, the CDR3 is 13 residues long. Only the CDR3 portion is preserved as DNA: 39 bases, with reading frame beginning at the first base. The germline V gene sets CDR1 to SGHDT and CDR2 to YYEEEE. In total, just over 650 healthy bone marrow donors made up the cohort. At the time of sampling, every cohort member was nominally healthy, though immune exposures that went unrecorded were likely present. The donor tested CMV seronegative and was one of the 352 seronegative cohort members. A peripheral blood sample was provided by each donor, and peripheral blood mononuclear cells were used for TCR beta sequencing. The Qiagen DNeasy Blood Extraction Kit was used to extract genomic DNA from the blood cell samples. The library came from the immunoSEQ multiplex PCR assay. For the multiplex PCR, a mixture combining 60 forward primers for TCR Vbeta segments and 13 reverse primers for TCR Jbeta segments was used. Amplification of the CDR3 region of rearranged TCR beta genes was performed with a multiplex PCR assay on genomic DNA. The Illumina HiSeq System was used to sequence the amplified TCR beta libraries as 87-base-pair reads. Under the source paper's analysis protocol: In a later analysis, around 80 million unique TCR beta chains were counted across the roughly 700 repertoires, and roughly 10 million of these chains were shared by at least two donors. Raw reads were error-corrected and collapsed into unique sequences with a nearest-neighbor algorithm that merged closely related sequences to remove PCR and sequencing errors. CDR3 sequences were aligned to IMGT reference sequences to assign V, D and J gene segments. Each retained sequence needed at least a six-nucleotide match to both a V gene segment and a J gene segment. A rearrangement was called productive if the CDR3 had no stop codons and remained in frame with V and J, and every other rearrangement was called non-productive. CDR3 was defined by IMGT convention, running from the second conserved V-encoded cysteine to the conserved J-encoded phenylalanine. The earlier analysis of around 640 of the donors excluded sequences that lacked an unambiguous match to a single V gene segment. An earlier analysis of 587 of the donors classified V segments as functional when productive rearrangements were above 56.7% and as segregating when the standard deviation between donors was above 5%. A statistical classification framework was built to diagnose cytomegalovirus status from the catalog of TCR beta chain sequences. V and J gene assignment, in a later analysis, came from comparing TCR nucleotide sequences with IMGT/GENE-DB human TR gene sequences. Using the TCRdist pipeline, a later analysis assigned CDR3 sequences along with most-parsimonious VDJ recombination scenarios. A later analysis defined each TCR beta chain by its CDR3 amino acid sequence plus V-gene family, and excluded reads lacking a unique V-gene family. To address suspected cross-contamination and a sequencing artifact, a later analysis removed several hundred highly shared, low-generation-probability nucleotide sequences. A later analysis calculated a clonal expansion index for each public chain from normalized within-repertoire ranks of inferred template counts. Generation probabilities in a later analysis came from a VDJ recombination model fitted to out-of-frame rearrangements, and those results were checked against IGoR. A later analysis scored TCR-TCR, TCR-HLA and TCR-CMV co-occurrence with hypergeometric tests, applying a repertoire-size bias correction to TCR pairs. False discovery rates were estimated in a later analysis by permuting HLA or CMV assignments 20 times. In a later analysis, co-occurring TCRs were grouped using DBSCAN, and TCRdist sequence similarity was added for clustering within HLA-allele-positive subsets. Repertoires with fewer than 30,000 or more than 120,000 public chains were left out of co-occurrence clustering, as were roughly five repertoires with anomalous nucleotide sharing. The table comes from immuneACCESS by way of TCRdb, which keeps in-frame sequences with V and J called. Part of the clones is missing from these tables; in studies checked, under half for an unresolved V gene and the rest for unknown reasons. Clone size and V and J calls were adopted from that table, with D and trimming inferred from the DNA. This sample's table contains 70,000 or so clones. The top ten clonotypes cover approximately 5.4% of the sample.

Sequencing was done on a sample of PBMCs. The receptor chain draws on TRBV5-6 and TRBJ1-4; the D gene identity is not certain. The sequence was obtained from a middle-aged man in good health and CMV-seronegative. Here is the DNA: TGTGCCAGCAGCTGGGCAGTCGCGGAAAAACTGTTTTTT. The encoded protein is CASSWAVAEKLFF. With the portions outside the CDR3 filled from the reference TRBV5-6 and TRBJ1-4 genes, the complete variable region becomes DAGVTQSPTHLIKTRGQQVTLRCSPKSGHDTVSWYQQALGQGPQFIFQYYEEEERQRGNFPDRFSGHQFPNYSSELNVNALLLGDSALYLCASSWAVAEKLFFGSGTQLSVL.